This T cell receptor (beta chain) was recovered during a study of ipilimumab plus nivolumab after autologous stem cell transplantation. Study results and limitations: Authors suggest TCR repertoire, Treg phenotype and gut microbiota support further study.

Ipilimumab, 1 mg/kg, started 14 to 28 days after autologous transplant. Clones were sequenced by immunoSEQ multiplex PCR, and TCRdb holds only the in-frame ones, with some missing. This sample has about 15,000 clones, with 65% to 85% found just once. The CDR3 is 14 residues long. V lost 1 base to trimming and J lost 4 bases, with 12 bases between them. Per germline, CDR1 SGHRS and CDR2 YFSETQ. This clone is termed medium-sized. Its specificity is not known. Sequences were derived from PBMCs, sampled in a trial of ipilimumab plus nivolumab as post-transplant consolidation. This sequence joins TRBV5-1 and TRBJ2-7; D is uncertain. This TCR derives from a male donor with primary mediastinal lymphoma. The CDR3 region is CASSLSDPQYEQYF. The DNA for the CDR3 is TGCGCCAGCAGCTTGAGTGACCCCCAATACGAGCAGTACTTC.